The entry below gives a single T cell receptor beta chain sequence along with its context. These data belong to a study of shared clonotypes between healthy human individuals. Those who donated, Caucasian adults without exception, all lived in Nashville, Tennessee. The method was immunoSEQ multiplex PCR; TCRdb's version includes in-frame clones alone and lacks a portion of them. Of about 1.1 million clones listed, about 84% are singletons. This clonotype originated in a man younger than 35 in good health. Some clones in this sample may be carry-over from other donors' samples. Sequencing was carried out using memory CD4+ T cells from PBMCs. The subset was: CD45RA-negative fraction.

The CDR3 reads CASSGRTGGYSNQPQHF. The DNA of the CDR3 is TGTGCCAGCAGTGGACGGACAGGGGGTTATAGCAATCAGCCCCAGCATTTT. The J gene is TRBJ1-5, the V gene TRBV6-1, with TRBD1 identical over 10 bases. Germline CDR1 MNHNS, CDR2 SASEGT. The V gene end was trimmed by 4 bases and the J gene end by 0 bases; junction bases not matched to a gene: 6. This CDR3 region has 17 residues.